The rows below give T cell receptor beta chains drawn from one sample of a study of tumor-infiltrating lymphocytes in primary liver carcinoma. Using its own MiXCR run on the multiplex PCR reads, TCRdb lists one record per CDR3 protein. The sample yields about 30,000 distinct CDR3 sequences, 60% to 80% seen once. The source material was liver tumor tissue from sampling region 3. The origin of the receptors is a woman between 25 and 40 years old with primary liver carcinoma and hepatitis B virus infection. CDR3s include the opening cysteine and the closing phenylalanine or tryptophan. D genes are given only for firm matches. Clone size is shown for a subset of rows, as once, few, many or a class of expanded clone.

D gene	V gene	CDR3 length	J gene	clone size	CDR3 protein	CDR3 DNA
NA	TRBV29-1	14	TRBJ2-3	NA	CSVEGGRGADTQYF	TGCAGCGTTGAAGGGGGGCGGGGAGCAGATACGCAGTATTTT
NA	TRBV10-1	12	TRBJ2-7	NA	CASNGVSPEQYF	TGCGCCAGCAATGGAGTATCCCCCGAGCAGTACTTC
NA	TRBV11-3	16	TRBJ2-6	many	CASSPMQGTGANVLTF	TGTGCCAGCAGCCCGATGCAGGGAACTGGGGCCAACGTCCTGACTTTC
TRBD2	TRBV13	16	TRBJ2-7	NA	CVSGSDGTSGSPEQYF	TGTGTCAGCGGCTCAGACGGGACTAGCGGGAGTCCCGAGCAGTACTTT
NA	TRBV11-3	14	TRBJ2-3	NA	CASSIIGLADTEYF	TGTGCCAGCAGCATTATCGGCCTCGCAGATACGGAGTATTTT
NA	TRBV2	15	TRBJ2-5	NA	CARSESAERQETQYF	TGTGCCAGAAGTGAAAGTGCGGAACGGCAAGAGACCCAGTACTTC
TRBD2	TRBV11-2	16	TRBJ2-7	NA	CASSLVVGLAVGEQYF	TGTGCCAGCAGTTTAGTGGTGGGACTAGCGGTGGGAGAGCAGTACTTC
TRBD1	TRBV29-1	13	TRBJ1-6	many	CSVGDRANSPLHF	TGCAGCGTTGGCGACAGGGCAAATTCACCCCTCCACTTT
NA	TRBV7-8	12	TRBJ2-5	NA	CTSSIGTESQYF	TGTACTAGCAGCATAGGGACAGAGTCCCAGTACTTC
NA	TRBV10-3	14	TRBJ2-1	once	CAISLTVTRDEQLF	TGTGCCATCAGTCTCACGGTGACCCGGGATGAGCAGCTCTTC
NA	TRBV11-3	14	TRBJ2-3	NA	CASSISGLTCTQYF	TGTGCCAGCAGCATAAGCGGCCTCACGTGTACGCAGTATTTT
TRBD2	TRBV4-3	18	TRBJ2-7	NA	CVSSQVVTGGHISYEQYF	TGCGTCAGCAGCCAAGTTGTGACGGGGGGTCACATTAGCTACGAGCAGTATTTC
NA	TRBV11-2	20	TRBJ1-1	NA	CASRARDKGRKRRSNTEAFF	TGTGCCAGCAGAGCTCGGGACAAGGGGCGCAAGAGGAGGAGTAACACTGAAGCTTTCTTT
NA	TRBV29-1	8	TRBJ1-1	many	CSAGEAFF	TGCAGCGCAGGAGAAGCTTTCTTT
NA	TRBV11-2	14	TRBJ2-1	NA	CASNHRGRANEPFF	TGTGCCAGCAACCACCGAGGGAGAGCCAATGAGCCGTTCTTC
TRBD2	TRBV11-2	17	TRBJ2-1	NA	CASSRRLAGGSGDEQLF	TGTGCCAGCAGCAGGAGACTAGCGGGAGGGTCGGGGGATGAACAGCTCTTC
NA	TRBV11-2	16	TRBJ2-4	NA	CASSPVLDLAKNIQHF	TGCGCCAGCAGTCCCGTATTGGATCTAGCCAAAAACATTCAGCACTTC
NA	TRBV6-5	15	TRBJ2-2	NA	CASSPQTAFTGEPFF	TGTGCCAGCAGTCCGCAGACAGCGTTCACCGGGGAGCCGTTCTTT
NA	TRBV10-3	14	TRBJ2-1	NA	CAMSPTATRDEQLF	TGTGCTATGAGTCCCACGGCGACCCGGGATGAGCAGTTGTTC
TRBD2	TRBV11-3	13	TRBJ2-1	NA	CAGACGSGNEQFF	TGTGCCGGCGCCTGCGGGAGTGGAAATGAGCAGTTCTTC
NA	TRBV6-1	14	TRBJ2-1	once	CASSGHYPRDGRFF	TGTGCCAGCAGTGGGCACTACCCTAGGGATGGGCGGTTCTTC
NA	TRBV11-1	15	TRBJ1-1	NA	CASSFFGAPNTGAFF	TGTGCCAGCAGCTTTTTTGGGGCACCGAACACTGGAGCTTTCTTT
TRBD1	TRBV11-2	16	TRBJ2-3	NA	CTSSLAGQVITDTQYF	TGTACCAGCAGCTTAGCCGGACAGGTGATCACAGATACGCAGTATTTT
NA	TRBV28	14	TRBJ2-7	NA	CASSSIQNSYEQYF	TGTGCCAGCAGCTCCATACAGAATTCCTACGAGCAGTACTTC
NA	TRBV21-1	14	TRBJ2-7	NA	CARSIGRGLYEQYF	TGTGCCAGGAGCATTGGCAGGGGGCTCTACGAGCAATACTTC
TRBD1	TRBV29-1	13	TRBJ1-2	NA	CNATPWTGEGYTF	TGCAACGCTACGCCTTGGACAGGGGAAGGTTACACCTTC
TRBD2	TRBV4-3	19	TRBJ2-2	NA	CASSVLARGPRPNTGELFF	TGCGCCAGCAGTGTACTAGCGAGAGGGCCCCGTCCGAACACCGGGGAGCTGTTTTTT
NA	TRBV10-3	14	TRBJ2-7	NA	CAISPTATRDEQYF	TGTGCCATCAGCCCCACGGCGACCCGGGATGAACAGTACTTC
TRBD2	TRBV7-9	14	TRBJ2-1	once	CASSSRASGRYLLF	TGTGCCAGCAGCTCCAGGGCTAGCGGGAGGTATCTGTTATTC
TRBD2	TRBV11-3	14	TRBJ2-1	NA	CASSTSGAENEQFF	TGTGCTAGCAGCACTAGCGGGGCAGAAAACGAGCAGTTCTTC
NA	TRBV11-2	19	TRBJ2-6	many	CASSPGQFWTSSGANVLTF	TGTGCCAGCAGCCCGGGACAGTTCTGGACTAGCTCTGGGGCCAACGTCCTGACTTTC
TRBD2	TRBV28	15	TRBJ2-3	NA	CASRSLAGVTDTRYF	TGTGCCAGTAGATCACTAGCGGGAGTAACAGATACGCGGTATTTT
TRBD1	TRBV7-8	14	TRBJ1-2	many	CASSSGRGSYGYTF	TGTGCCAGCAGCTCCGGCAGGGGGTCCTATGGCTACACCTTC
TRBD2	TRBV4-3	18	TRBJ2-3	NA	CASNQEGLAGGPTDTQYF	TGCGCCAGCAACCAAGAAGGTCTAGCGGGAGGGCCGACAGATACACAGTATTTT
NA	TRBV29-1	14	TRBJ1-4	NA	CSVETRGTNEKLFF	TGCAGCGTAGAAACAAGGGGCACTAATGAAAAACTGTTTTTT
NA	TRBV28	14	TRBJ1-3	many	CASTEFRSGNTIYF	TGTGCCAGCACTGAGTTTAGGTCTGGAAACACCATATATTTT
NA	TRBV6-6	14	TRBJ2-7	NA	CASSLGHPSYKQYF	TGTGCCAGCAGTTTAGGACACCCCTCCTACAAGCAGTACTTC
TRBD2	TRBV4-3	19	TRBJ2-2	NA	CSSTVLAGGPRSNTGELFF	TGCTCCAGCACCGTACTAGCGGGAGGGCCCCGTTCGAACACCGGGGAGTTGTTTTTT